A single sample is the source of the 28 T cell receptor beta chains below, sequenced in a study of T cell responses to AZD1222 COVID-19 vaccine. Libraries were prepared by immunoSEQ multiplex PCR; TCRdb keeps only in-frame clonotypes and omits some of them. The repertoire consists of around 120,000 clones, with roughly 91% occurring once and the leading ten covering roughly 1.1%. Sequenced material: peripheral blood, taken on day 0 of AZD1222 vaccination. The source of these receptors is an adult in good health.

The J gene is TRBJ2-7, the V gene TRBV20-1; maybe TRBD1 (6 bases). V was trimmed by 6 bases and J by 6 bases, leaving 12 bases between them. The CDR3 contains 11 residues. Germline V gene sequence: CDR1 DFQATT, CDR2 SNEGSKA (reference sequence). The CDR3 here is CSAAQGFEQYF. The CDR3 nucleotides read TGCAGTGCCGCACAGGGTTTCGAGCAGTACTTC.

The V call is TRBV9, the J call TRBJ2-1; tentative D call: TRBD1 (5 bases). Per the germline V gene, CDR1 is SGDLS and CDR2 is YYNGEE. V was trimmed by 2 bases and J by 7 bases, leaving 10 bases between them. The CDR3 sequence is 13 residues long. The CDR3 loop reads CASSVSGANEQFF. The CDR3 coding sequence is TGTGCCAGCAGCGTTAGTGGGGCGAATGAGCAGTTCTTC.

In DNA, the CDR3 is TGTGCCAGCAGTTTGAGGACGAACACTGAAGCTTTCTTT. Its translation: CASSLRTNTEAFF. This chain connects TRBV12-3 or TRBV12-4 to TRBJ1-1; D call uncertain. Trimming took off 3 bases at V and 1 base at J, with 6 bases between the two ends. There are 13 residues in the CDR3.

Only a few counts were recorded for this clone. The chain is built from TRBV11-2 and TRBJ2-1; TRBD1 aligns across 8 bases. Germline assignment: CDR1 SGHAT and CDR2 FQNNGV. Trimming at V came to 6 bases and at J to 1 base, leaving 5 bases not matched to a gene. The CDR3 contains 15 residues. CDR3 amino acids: CASRSTGGSYNEQFF. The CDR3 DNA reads TGTGCCAGCAGGTCCACAGGGGGATCCTACAATGAGCAGTTCTTC. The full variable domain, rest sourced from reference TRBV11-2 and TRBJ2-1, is EAGVAQSPRYKIIEKRQSVAFWCNPISGHATLYWYQQILGQGPKLLIQFQNNGVVDDSQLPKDRFSAERLKGVDSTLKIQPAKLEDSAVYLCASRSTGGSYNEQFFGPGTRLTVL.

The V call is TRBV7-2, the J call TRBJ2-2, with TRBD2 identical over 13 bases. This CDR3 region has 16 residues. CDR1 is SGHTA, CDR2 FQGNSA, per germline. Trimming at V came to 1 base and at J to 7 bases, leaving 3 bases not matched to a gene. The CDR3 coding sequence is TGTGCCAGCAGCTTAGGACTAGCGGGGGGAGGCGGGGAGCTGTTTTTT. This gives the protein CASSLGLAGGGGELFF.

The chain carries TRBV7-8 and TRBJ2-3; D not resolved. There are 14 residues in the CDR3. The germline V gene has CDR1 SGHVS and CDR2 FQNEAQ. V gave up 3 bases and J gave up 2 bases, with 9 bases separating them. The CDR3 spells CASSLGQHTDTQYF. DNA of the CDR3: TGTGCCAGCAGCTTGGGCCAACACACAGATACGCAGTATTTT.

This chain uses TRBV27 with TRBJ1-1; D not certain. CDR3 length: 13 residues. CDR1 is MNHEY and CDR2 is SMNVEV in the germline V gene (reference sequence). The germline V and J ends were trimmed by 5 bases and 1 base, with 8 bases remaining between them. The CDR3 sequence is CASSLYSNTEAFF. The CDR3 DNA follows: TGTGCCAGCAGTCTCTACTCGAACACTGAAGCTTTCTTT.

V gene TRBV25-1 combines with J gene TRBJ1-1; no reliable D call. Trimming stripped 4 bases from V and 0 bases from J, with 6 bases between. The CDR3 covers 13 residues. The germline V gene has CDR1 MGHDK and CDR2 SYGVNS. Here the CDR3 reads CASSGSMNTEAFF. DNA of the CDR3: TGTGCCAGCAGTGGGAGCATGAACACTGAAGCTTTCTTT.

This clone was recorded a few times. For the CDR3, the DNA is TGTGCCAGCAACGACAGGGTGTTCACTGAAGCTTTCTTT. Translating gives CASNDRVFTEAFF. The V gene is TRBV2, the J gene TRBJ1-1, with 7 bases identical to TRBD1. V was clipped by 7 bases and J by 4 bases; unmatched bases: 6. In germline, CDR1 is SNHLY, CDR2 FYNNEI. The CDR3 loop spans 13 amino acids.

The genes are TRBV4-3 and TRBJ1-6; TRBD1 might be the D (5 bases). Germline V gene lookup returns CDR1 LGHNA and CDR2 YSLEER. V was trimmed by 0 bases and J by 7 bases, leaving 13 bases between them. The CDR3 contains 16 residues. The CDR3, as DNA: TGCGCCAGCAGCCAAGAAAATCACAGGCTAAATTCACCCCTCCACTTT. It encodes CASSQENHRLNSPLHF.

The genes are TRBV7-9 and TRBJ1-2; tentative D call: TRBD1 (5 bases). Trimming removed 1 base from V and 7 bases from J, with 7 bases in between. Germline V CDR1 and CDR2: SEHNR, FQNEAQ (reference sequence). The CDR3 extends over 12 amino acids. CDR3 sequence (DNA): TGTGCCAGCAGCTTAGGGCAGGGTGGCTACACCTTC. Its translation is CASSLGQGGYTF.

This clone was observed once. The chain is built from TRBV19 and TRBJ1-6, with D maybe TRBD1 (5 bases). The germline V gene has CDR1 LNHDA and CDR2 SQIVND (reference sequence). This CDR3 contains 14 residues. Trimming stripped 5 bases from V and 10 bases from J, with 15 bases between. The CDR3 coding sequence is TGTGCCAGTAGTTCCCAGACAGCCACATCACCCCTCCACTTT. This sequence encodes CASSSQTATSPLHF.

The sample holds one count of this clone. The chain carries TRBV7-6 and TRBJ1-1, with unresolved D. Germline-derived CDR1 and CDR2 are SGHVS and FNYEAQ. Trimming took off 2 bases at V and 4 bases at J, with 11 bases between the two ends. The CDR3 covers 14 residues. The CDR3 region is CASSLLTSPTEAFF. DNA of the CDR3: TGTGCCAGCAGCTTATTAACCAGCCCCACTGAAGCTTTCTTT.

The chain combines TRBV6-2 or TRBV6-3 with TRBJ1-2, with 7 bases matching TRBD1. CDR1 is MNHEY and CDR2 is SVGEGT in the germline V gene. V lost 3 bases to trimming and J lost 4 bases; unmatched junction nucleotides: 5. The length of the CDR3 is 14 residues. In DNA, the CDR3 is TGTGCCAGCAGTTATACAGGGGACCCCTATGGCTACACCTTC. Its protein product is CASSYTGDPYGYTF.

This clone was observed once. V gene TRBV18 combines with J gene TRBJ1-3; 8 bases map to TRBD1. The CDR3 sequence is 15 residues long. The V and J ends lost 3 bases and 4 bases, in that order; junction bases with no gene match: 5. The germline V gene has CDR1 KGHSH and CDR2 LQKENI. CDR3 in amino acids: CASSPLDRVGNTIYF. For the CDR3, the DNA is TGTGCCAGCTCACCGTTGGACAGGGTAGGAAACACCATATATTTT.

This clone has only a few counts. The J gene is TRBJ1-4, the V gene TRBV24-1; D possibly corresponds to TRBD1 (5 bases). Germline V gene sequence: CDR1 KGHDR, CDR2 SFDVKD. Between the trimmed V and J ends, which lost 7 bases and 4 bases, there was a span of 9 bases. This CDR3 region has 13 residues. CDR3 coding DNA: TGTGCCACCAGGGGGCAGCTTAATGAAAAACTGTTTTTT. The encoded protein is CATRGQLNEKLFF.

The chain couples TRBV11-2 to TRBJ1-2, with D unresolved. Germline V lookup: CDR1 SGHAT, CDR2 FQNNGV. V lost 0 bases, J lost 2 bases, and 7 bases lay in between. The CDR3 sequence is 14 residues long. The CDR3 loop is CASSLDRGNYGYTF. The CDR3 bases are TGTGCCAGCAGCTTAGATCGGGGAAACTATGGCTACACCTTC.

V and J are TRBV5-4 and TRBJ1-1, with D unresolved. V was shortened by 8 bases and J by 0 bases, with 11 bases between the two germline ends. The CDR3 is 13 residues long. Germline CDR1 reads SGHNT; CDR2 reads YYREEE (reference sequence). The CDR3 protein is CASTDPLNTEAFF. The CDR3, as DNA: TGTGCCAGTACGGACCCTTTGAACACTGAAGCTTTCTTT. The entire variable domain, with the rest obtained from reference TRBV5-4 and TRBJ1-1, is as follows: ETGVTQSPTHLIKTRGQQVTLRCSSQSGHNTVSWYQQALGQGPQFIFQYYREEENGRGNFPPRFSGLQFPNYSSELNVNALELDDSALYLCASTDPLNTEAFFGQGTRLTVV.

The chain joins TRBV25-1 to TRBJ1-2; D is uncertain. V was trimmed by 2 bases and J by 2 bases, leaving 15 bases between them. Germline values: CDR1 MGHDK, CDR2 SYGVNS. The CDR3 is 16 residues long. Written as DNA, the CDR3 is TGTGCCAGCAGTGAACCCGGGAGGAGCAGGAACTATGGCTACACCTTC. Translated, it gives CASSEPGRSRNYGYTF.

Here the CDR3 DNA reads TGCGCCAGCAGCCAAGATCAGTGGAGCGACTACAATGAGCAGTTCTTC. Encoded protein: CASSQDQWSDYNEQFF. The chain joins TRBV4-1 to TRBJ2-1; D is ambiguous. Trimming stripped 0 bases from V and 3 bases from J, with 12 bases between. CDR3 length: 16 amino acids. The germline CDR1 and CDR2 sequences are MGHRA and YSYEKL.

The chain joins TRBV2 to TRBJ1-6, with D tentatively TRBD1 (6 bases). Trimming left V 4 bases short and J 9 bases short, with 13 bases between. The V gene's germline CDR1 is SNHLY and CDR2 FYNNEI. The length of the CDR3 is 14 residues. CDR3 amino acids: CASSARDTVSPLHF. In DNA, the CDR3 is TGTGCCAGCAGTGCCCGGGACACCGTTTCACCCCTCCACTTT. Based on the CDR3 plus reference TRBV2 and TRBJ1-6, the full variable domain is EPEVTQTPSHQVTQMGQEVILRCVPISNHLYFYWYRQILGQKVEFLVSFYNNEISEKSEIFDDQFSVERPDGSNFTLKIRSTKLEDSAMYFCASSARDTVSPLHFGNGTRLTVT.

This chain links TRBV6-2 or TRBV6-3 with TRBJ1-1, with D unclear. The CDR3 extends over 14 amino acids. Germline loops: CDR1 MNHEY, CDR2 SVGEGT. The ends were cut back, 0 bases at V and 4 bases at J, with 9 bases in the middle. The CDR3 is CASSYSPDGTEAFF. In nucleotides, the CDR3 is TGTGCCAGCAGTTACTCCCCGGATGGCACTGAAGCTTTCTTT.

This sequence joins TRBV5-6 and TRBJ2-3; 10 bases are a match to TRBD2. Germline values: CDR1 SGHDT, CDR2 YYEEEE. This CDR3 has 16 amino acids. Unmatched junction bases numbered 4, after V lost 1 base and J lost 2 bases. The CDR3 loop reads CASSLWGLAYTDTQYF. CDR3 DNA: TGTGCCAGCAGCTTGTGGGGACTAGCGTACACAGATACGCAGTATTTT.

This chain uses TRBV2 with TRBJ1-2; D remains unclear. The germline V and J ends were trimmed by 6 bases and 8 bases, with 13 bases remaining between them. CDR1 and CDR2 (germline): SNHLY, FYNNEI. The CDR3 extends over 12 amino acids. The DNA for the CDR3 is TGTGCCAGCAGCCTAACGAGCAACGGCTACACCTTC. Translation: CASSLTSNGYTF.

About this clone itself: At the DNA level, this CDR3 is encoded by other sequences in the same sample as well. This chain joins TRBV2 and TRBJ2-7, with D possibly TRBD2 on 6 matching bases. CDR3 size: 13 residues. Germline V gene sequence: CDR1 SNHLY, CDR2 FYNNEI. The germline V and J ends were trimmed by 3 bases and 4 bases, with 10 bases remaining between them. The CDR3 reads CASSDGGRYEQYF. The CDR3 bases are TGTGCCAGCAGTGATGGGGGGAGATACGAGCAGTACTTC.

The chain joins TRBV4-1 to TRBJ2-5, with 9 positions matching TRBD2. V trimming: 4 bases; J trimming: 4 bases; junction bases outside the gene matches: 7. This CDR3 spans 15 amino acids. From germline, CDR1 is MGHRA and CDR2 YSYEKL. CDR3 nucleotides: TGCGCCAGCAGCCTCCCCTGGCGGGGGGGAGAGACCCAGTACTTC. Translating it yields CASSLPWRGGETQYF.

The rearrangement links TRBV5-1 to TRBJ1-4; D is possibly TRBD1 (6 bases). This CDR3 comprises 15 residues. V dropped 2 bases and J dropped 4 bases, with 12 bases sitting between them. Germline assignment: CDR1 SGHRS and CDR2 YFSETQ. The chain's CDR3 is CASSLLTGVNEKLFF. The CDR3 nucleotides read TGCGCCAGCAGCTTATTGACAGGAGTTAATGAAAAACTGTTTTTT.

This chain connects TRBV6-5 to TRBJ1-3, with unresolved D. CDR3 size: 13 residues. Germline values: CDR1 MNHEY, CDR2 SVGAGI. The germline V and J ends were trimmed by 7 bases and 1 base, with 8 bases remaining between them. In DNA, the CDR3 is TGTGCCAGCACCCTAGAGTCTGGAAACACCATATATTTT. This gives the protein CASTLESGNTIYF.